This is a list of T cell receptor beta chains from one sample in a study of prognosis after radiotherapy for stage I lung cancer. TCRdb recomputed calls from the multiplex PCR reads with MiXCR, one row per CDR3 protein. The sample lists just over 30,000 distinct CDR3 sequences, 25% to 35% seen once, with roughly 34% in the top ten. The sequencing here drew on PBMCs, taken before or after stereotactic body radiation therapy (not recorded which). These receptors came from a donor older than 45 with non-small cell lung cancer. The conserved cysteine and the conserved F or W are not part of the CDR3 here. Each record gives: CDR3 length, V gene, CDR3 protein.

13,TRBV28,ASSSTTSARDIQY
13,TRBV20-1,SASKVEGGSYEQF
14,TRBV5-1,ASSTSIGPGANEQF
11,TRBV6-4,ASSYREGYGYT
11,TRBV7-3,ASSSDTTYEQY
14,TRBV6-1,ASSKDGRIYTGDLF
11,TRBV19,ASSISANNEQF
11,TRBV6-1,ASSLLNPDTQY
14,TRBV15,ATSRDRGSSNEKLF
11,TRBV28,ASSPQRANEQF
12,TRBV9,ASSAGTTQETQY
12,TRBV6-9,ASSSAANSYEQY
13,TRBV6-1,ASRDGTSGAGEQF
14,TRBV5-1,ASIWGTSVSYNEQF
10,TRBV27,ASSLVGYEQF
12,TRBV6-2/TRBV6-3,ASSYNSGGETQY
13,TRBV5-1,ASSPRASGGNEQF
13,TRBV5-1,ASSSTGGLYNEQF
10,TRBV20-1,SANRDSYEQY
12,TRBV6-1,ASSHRECKYEQY
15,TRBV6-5,ASSLRDSPSGANFLT
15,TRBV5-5,ASSAPPERELVGELF
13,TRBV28,ASSFPPGQGYEKF
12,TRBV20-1,SASGGSSYNEQF